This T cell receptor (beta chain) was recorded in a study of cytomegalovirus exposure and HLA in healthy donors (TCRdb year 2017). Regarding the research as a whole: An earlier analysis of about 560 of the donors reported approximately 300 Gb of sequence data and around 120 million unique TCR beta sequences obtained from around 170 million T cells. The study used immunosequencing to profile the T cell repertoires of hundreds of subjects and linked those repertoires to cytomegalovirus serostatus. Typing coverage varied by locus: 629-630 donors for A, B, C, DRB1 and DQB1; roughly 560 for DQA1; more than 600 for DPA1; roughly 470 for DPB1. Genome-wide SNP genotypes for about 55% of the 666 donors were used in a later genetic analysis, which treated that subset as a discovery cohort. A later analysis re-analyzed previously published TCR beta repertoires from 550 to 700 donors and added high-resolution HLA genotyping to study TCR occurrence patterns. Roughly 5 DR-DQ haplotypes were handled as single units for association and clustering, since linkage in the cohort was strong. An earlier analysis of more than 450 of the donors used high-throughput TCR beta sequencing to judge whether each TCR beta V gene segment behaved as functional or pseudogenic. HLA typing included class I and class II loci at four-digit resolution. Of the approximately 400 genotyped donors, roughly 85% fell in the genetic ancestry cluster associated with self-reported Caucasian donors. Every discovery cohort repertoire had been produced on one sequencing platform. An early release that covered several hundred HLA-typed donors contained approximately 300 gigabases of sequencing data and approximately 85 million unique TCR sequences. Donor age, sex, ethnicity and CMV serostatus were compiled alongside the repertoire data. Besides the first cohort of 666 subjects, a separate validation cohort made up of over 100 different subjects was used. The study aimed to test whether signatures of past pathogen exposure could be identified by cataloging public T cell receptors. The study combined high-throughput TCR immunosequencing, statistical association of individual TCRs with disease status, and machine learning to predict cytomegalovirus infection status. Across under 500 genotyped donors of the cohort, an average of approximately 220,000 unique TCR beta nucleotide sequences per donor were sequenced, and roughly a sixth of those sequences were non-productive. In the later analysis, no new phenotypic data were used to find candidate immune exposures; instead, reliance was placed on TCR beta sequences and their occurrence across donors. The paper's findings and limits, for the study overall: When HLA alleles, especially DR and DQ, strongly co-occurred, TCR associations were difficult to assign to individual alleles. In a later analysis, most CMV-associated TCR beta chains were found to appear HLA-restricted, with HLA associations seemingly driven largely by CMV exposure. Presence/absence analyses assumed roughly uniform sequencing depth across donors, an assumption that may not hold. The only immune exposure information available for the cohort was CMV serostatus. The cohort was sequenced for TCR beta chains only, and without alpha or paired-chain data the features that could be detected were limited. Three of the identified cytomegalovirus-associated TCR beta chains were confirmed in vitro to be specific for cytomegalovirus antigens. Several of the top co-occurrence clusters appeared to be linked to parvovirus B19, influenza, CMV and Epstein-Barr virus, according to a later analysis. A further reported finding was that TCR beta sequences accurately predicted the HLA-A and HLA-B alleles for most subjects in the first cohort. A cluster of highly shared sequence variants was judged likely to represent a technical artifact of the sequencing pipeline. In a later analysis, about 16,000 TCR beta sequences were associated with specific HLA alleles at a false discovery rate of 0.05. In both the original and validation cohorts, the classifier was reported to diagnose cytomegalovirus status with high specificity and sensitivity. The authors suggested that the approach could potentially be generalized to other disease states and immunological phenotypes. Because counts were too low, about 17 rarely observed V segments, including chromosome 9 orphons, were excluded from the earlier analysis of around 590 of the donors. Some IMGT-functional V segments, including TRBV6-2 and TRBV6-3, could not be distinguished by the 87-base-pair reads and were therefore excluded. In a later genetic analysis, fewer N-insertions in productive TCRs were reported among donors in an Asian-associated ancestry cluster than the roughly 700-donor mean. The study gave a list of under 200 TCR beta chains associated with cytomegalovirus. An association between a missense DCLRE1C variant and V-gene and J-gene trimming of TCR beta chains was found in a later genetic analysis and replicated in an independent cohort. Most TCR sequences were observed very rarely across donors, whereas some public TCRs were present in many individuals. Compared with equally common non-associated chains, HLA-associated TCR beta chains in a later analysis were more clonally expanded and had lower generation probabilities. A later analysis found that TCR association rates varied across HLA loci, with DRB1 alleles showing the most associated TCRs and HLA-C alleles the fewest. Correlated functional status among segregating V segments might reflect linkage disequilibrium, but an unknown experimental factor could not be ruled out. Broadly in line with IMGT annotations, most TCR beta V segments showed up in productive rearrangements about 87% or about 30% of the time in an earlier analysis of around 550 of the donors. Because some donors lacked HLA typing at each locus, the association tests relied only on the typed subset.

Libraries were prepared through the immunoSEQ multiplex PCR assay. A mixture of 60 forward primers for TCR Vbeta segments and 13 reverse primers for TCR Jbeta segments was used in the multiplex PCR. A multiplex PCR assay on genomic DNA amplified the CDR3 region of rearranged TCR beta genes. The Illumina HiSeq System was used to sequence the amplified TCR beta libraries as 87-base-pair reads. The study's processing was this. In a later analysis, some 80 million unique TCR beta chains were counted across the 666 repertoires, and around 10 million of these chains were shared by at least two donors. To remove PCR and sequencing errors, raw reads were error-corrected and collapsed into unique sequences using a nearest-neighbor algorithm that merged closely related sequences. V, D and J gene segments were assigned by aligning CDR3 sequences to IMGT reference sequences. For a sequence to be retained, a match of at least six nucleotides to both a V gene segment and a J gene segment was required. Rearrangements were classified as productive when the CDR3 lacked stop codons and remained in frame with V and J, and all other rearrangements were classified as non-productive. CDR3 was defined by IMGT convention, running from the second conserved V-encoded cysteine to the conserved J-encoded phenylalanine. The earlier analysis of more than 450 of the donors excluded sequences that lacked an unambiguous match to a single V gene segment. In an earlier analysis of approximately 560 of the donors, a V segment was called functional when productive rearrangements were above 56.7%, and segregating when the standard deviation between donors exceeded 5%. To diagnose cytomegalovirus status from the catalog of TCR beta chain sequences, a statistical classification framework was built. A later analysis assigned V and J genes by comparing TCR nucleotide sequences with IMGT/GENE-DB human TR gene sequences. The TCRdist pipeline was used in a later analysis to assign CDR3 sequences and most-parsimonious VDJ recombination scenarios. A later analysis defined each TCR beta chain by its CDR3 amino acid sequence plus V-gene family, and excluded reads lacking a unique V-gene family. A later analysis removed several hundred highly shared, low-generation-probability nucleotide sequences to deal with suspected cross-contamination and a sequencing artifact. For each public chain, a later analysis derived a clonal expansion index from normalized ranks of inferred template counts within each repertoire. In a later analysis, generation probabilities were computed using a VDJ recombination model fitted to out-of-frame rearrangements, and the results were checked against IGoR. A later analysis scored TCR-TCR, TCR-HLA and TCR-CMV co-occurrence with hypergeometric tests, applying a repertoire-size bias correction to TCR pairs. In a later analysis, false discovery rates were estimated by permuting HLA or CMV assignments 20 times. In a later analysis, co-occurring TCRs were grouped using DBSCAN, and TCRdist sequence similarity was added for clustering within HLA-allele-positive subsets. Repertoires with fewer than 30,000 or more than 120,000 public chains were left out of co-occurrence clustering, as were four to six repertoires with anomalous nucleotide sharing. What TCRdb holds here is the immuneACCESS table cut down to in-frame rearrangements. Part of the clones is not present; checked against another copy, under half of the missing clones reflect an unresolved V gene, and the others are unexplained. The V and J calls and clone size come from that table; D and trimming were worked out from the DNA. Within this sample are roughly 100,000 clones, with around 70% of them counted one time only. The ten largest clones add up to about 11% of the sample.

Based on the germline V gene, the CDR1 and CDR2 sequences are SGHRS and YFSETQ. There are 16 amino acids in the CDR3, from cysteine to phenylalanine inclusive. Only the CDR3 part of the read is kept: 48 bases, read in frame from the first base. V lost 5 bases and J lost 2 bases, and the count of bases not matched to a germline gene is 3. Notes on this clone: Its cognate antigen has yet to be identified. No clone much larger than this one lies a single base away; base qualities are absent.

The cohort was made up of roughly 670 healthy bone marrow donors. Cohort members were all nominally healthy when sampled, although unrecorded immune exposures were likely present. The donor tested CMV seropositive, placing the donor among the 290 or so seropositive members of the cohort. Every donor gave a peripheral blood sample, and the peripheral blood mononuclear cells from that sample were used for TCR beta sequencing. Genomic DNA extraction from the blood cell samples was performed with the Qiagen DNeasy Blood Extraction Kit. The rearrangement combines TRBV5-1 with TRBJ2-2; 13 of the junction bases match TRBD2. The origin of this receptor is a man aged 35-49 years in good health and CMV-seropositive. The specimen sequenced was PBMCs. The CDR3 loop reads CASSPGLAGNTGELFF. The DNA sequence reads TGCGCCAGCAGTCCGGGACTAGCGGGAAACACCGGGGAGCTGTTTTTT. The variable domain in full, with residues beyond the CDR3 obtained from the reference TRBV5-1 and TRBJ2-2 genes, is KAGVTQTPRYLIKTRGQQVTLSCSPISGHRSVSWYQQTPGQGLQFLFEYFSETQRNKGNFPGRFSGRQFSNSRSEMNVSTLELGDSALYLCASSPGLAGNTGELFFGEGSRLTVL.